These 18 T cell receptor beta chains share one sample of origin, sequenced in a study of breast tumors, draining lymph nodes, adjacent tissues (TCRdb year 2016). Libraries were constructed by multiplex PCR. TCRdb records Illumina HiSeq 2000 as the sequencer. TCRdb reprocessing: public reads trimmed at Q25 with fastp, clones called with MiXCR, in-frame beta chains kept. Every CDR3 protein is listed once, alongside the most common genes and DNA of its rows. This sample comprises under 150,000 distinct CDR3 sequences, nearly 20% of them detected only once. 3.5% to 4.5% of the sample rests with the top ten. The axillary draining lymph nodes of breast cancer patients were the source of the lymph node samples. What was sequenced was axillary lymph node tissue. These receptors all stem from a female donor with breast cancer. Some clones in this sample may be carry-over from other donors' samples.

This clonotype has a count of ten or more. This sequence joins TRBV20-1 and TRBJ2-7; no clear D. Trimming cost V 0 bases and J 0 bases, with 9 bases left between them. The CDR3 totals 14 residues. CDR1 and CDR2 from the germline V gene are DFQATT and SNEGSKA (reference sequence). As DNA, the CDR3 is TGCAGTGCTAGAGAGGCAGGTAGCTCCTACGAGCAGTACTTC. Amino acids: CSAREAGSSYEQYF.

This clonotype occurred many times. This chain joins TRBV6-5 and TRBJ1-6, with a tentative D call TRBD1 (6 bases). Germline values: CDR1 MNHEY, CDR2 SVGAGI. This CDR3 is 17 amino acids long. Trimming left V 2 bases short and J 3 bases short, with 14 bases between. CDR3 region: CASSYRDRIDYNSPLHF. For the CDR3, the DNA is TGTGCCAGCAGTTACCGCGACAGGATAGACTATAATTCACCCCTCCACTTT.

About this clonotype: A much more abundant neighbour one base away suggests this may be a read error. V and J are TRBV5-4 and TRBJ2-5, with D uncertain. The CDR3 has 13 amino acids. Germline CDR1 reads SGHNT; CDR2 reads YYREEE (reference sequence). CDR3 sequence: CTSSLGWGETQYF. CDR3 nucleotides: TGTACCAGCAGCTTGGGTTGGGGAGAGACCCAGTACTTC.

On this clonotype itself: It may be a read error: a sequence one base away is much more abundant. The chain carries TRBV6-1 and TRBJ2-7; 7 bases agree with TRBD2. Germline V gene lookup returns CDR1 MNHNS and CDR2 SASEGT. The CDR3 extends over 13 amino acids. DNA of the CDR3: TGTGTCAGCAGGTCTAGCGGCAACTACGAGCAGTACTTC. It yields the protein CVSRSSGNYEQYF.

This clonotype was counted a few times. The chain combines TRBV27 with TRBJ2-2; weak D call: TRBD1 (6 bases). The CDR3 contains 13 residues. The germline gives CDR1 MNHEY, CDR2 SMNVEV (reference sequence). Trimming cost V 4 bases and J 6 bases, with 9 bases left between them. CDR3 protein: CASSSRGSGELFF. CDR3 bases: TGTGCCAGCAGTTCCAGGGGCTCCGGGGAGCTGTTTTTT.

This clonotype was recorded many times. The rearrangement joins TRBV9 to TRBJ2-2, with D possibly being TRBD1 or TRBD2 (5 bases each). Germline values: CDR1 SGDLS, CDR2 YYNGEE. Between the trimmed V and J ends, which lost 0 bases and 8 bases, there was a span of 14 bases. The CDR3 has 15 amino acids. The CDR3 sequence: CASSVGSGTGGELFF. CDR3 in DNA: TGTGCCAGCAGCGTAGGATCCGGGACCGGGGGGGAGCTGTTTTTT.

There are many counts of this clonotype. This rearrangement joins TRBV4-1 to TRBJ2-6, with D maybe TRBD1 (5 bases). This CDR3 region has 15 residues. V shed 1 base and J shed 2 bases, with 6 bases lying between them. The V gene's germline CDR1 is MGHRA and CDR2 YSYEKL. CDR3 bases: TGCGCCAGCAGCCAAGGGACACCTGGGGCCAACGTCCTGACTTTC. Translation: CASSQGTPGANVLTF.

Many counts were recorded for this clonotype. This chain uses TRBV7-9 with TRBJ2-5, with TRBD2 matching over 15 bases. V was pared by 4 bases and J by 4 bases, with 7 bases of the junction left unmatched. This CDR3 is built from 17 residues. Germline V CDR1 and CDR2: SEHNR, FQNEAQ (reference sequence). As DNA, the CDR3 is TGTGCCAGCAGCTCAGGACTAGCGGGGGGGCTTGGAGAGACCCAGTACTTC. This gives the protein CASSSGLAGGLGETQYF.

The genes are TRBV7-8 and TRBJ1-1; no firm D call. CDR3 length: 15 amino acids. The V gene's germline CDR1 is SGHVS and CDR2 FQNEAQ. V lost 2 bases and J 3 bases, leaving 13 bases between the germline ends. The DNA for the CDR3 is TGTGCCAGCAGCTTAAGGCCAGGCCCGGACACTGAAGCTTTCTTT. This sequence encodes CASSLRPGPDTEAFF.

The chain employs TRBV3-1 and TRBJ2-3, with 7 bases identical to TRBD2. Germline assignment: CDR1 LGHDT and CDR2 YNNKEL (reference sequence). The CDR3 length is 16 residues. The V and J ends lost 1 base and 1 base, in that order; junction bases with no gene match: 5. The CDR3 region has the DNA TGTGCCAGCAGCCAAGTTCGGCTAGCGGGCACAGATACGCAGTATTTT. Translated, it gives CASSQVRLAGTDTQYF.

This clonotype was recorded at least ten times. This chain links TRBV12-3 or TRBV12-4 with TRBJ1-2, with a weak D call TRBD1 (6 bases). This CDR3 region has 15 residues. The ends were cut back, 6 bases at V and 2 bases at J, with 16 bases in the middle. CDR3 amino acids: CASSLNRAANYGYTF. The CDR3 DNA sequence: TGTGCCAGCAGCCTAAACAGGGCCGCCAACTATGGCTACACCTTC.

This clonotype has a count of ten or more. The gene calls are TRBV14 and TRBJ2-1; no firm D call. In germline, CDR1 is SGHDN, CDR2 FVKESK. This CDR3 is 14 amino acids long. V lost 1 base to trimming and J lost 9 bases, with 13 bases between them. The CDR3 loop is CASSQASSPGEQFF. In DNA form, the CDR3 reads TGTGCCAGCAGCCAAGCGTCTAGTCCAGGTGAGCAGTTCTTC.

In its sample, this clonotype was seen many times. For the CDR3, the DNA is TGCAGTGCATACCCTCGTGGGCGGGGGCACACAGATACGCAGTATTTT. This sequence encodes CSAYPRGRGHTDTQYF. The chain couples TRBV20-1 to TRBJ2-3, with D possibly TRBD2 on 7 matching bases. The CDR3 has 16 amino acids. The V gene's germline CDR1 is DFQATT and CDR2 SNEGSKA (reference sequence). V shed 6 bases and J shed 2 bases, with 21 bases lying between them.

The chain employs TRBV3-1 and TRBJ2-4; perhaps TRBD2 as D (5 bases). The germline gives CDR1 LGHDT, CDR2 YNNKEL (reference sequence). With 1 base removed from V and 0 bases from J, the gap between germline ends came to 10 bases. The CDR3 is 16 amino acids. CDR3 DNA sequence: TGTGCCAGCAGCCAAGTTGCGGGTTCAGCCAAAAACATTCAGTACTTC. Encoded protein: CASSQVAGSAKNIQYF.

The table lists this clonotype with many counts. V gene TRBV28 combines with J gene TRBJ1-2, with TRBD1 identical over 11 bases. After removal of 5 bases from V and 2 bases from J, the junction contained 4 bases not matched to a gene. Germline-derived CDR1 and CDR2 are MDHEN and SYDVKM. The CDR3 consists of 15 residues. CDR3 nucleotides: TGTGCCAGCAGTGCTAGGACAGGGGGCAACTATGGCTACACCTTC. Its translation: CASSARTGGNYGYTF.

This sequence joins TRBV30 and TRBJ2-6; the D gene is possibly TRBD2 (5 bases). Trimming left V 2 bases short and J 2 bases short, with 10 bases between. Germline values: CDR1 GTSNPN, CDR2 SVGIG (reference sequence). The CDR3 consists of 15 residues. The CDR3 DNA reads TGTGCCTGGAGTATAGGGAGCCCTGGGGCCAACGTCCTGACTTTC. Residues: CAWSIGSPGANVLTF.

The sample holds many counts of this clonotype. The gene calls are TRBV7-6 and TRBJ2-1; 9 bases are a match to TRBD2. V gave up 4 bases and J gave up 2 bases; unmatched junction bases: 6. Germline V gene sequence: CDR1 SGHVS, CDR2 FNYEAQ. This CDR3 is 16 amino acids long. The CDR3 DNA sequence: TGTGCCAGCAGCTGGGCGGGACTAGCCCCCTACAATGAGCAGTTCTTC. Translating gives CASSWAGLAPYNEQFF.

This clonotype was recorded at least ten times. The DNA of the CDR3 is TGCGCCAGCAGCCAAGATCAGATTACAGGCTATAATTCACCCCTCCACTTT. Encoded protein: CASSQDQITGYNSPLHF. V and J are TRBV4-1 and TRBJ1-6, with D perhaps matching TRBD1 (5 bases). CDR3 size: 17 residues. V lost 0 bases and J lost 3, with 12 bases in between. The V gene's germline CDR1 is MGHRA and CDR2 YSYEKL.